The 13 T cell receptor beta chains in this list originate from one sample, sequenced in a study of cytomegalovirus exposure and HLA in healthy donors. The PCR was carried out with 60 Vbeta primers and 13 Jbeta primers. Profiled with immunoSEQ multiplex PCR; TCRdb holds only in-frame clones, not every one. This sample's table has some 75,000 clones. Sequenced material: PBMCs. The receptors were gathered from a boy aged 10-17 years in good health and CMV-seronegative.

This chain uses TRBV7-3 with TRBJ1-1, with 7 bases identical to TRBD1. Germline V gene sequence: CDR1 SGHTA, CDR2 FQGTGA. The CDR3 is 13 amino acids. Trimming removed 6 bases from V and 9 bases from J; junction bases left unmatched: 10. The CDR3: CASSSSQGVKAFF. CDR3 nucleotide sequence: TGTGCCAGCAGTTCAAGCCAGGGGGTTAAAGCTTTCTTT.

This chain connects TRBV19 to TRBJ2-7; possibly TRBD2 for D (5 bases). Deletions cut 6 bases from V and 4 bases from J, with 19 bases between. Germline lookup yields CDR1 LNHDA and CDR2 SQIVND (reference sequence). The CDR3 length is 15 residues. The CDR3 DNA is TGTGCCAGTAGACAGACTACTGGGCGTCGGTACGAGCAGTACTTC. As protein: CASRQTTGRRYEQYF. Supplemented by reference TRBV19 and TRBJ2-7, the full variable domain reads DGGITQSPKYLFRKEGQNVTLSCEQNLNHDAMYWYRQDPGQGLRLIYYSQIVNDFQKGDIAEGYSVSREKKESFPLTVTSAQKNPTAFYLCASRQTTGRRYEQYFGPGTRLTVT.

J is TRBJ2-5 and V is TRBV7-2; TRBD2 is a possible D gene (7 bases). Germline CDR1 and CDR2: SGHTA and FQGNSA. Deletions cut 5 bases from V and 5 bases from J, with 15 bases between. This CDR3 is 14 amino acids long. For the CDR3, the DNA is TGTGCCAGCAGCCCGGGGGGCCAATATGAGACCCAGTACTTC. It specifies CASSPGGQYETQYF.

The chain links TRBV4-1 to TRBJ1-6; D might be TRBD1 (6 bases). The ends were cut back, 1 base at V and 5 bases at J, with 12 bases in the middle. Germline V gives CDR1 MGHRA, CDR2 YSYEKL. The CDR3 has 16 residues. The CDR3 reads CASSQGQGPNNSPLHF. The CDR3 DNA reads TGCGCCAGCAGCCAAGGTCAGGGGCCGAATAATTCACCCCTCCACTTT.

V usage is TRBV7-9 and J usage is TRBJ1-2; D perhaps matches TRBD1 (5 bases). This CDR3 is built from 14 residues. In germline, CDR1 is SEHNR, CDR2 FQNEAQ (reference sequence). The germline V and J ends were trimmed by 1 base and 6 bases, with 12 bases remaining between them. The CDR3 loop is CASSLGGYFDGYTF. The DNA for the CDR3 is TGTGCCAGCAGCTTAGGGGGCTATTTCGATGGCTACACCTTC.

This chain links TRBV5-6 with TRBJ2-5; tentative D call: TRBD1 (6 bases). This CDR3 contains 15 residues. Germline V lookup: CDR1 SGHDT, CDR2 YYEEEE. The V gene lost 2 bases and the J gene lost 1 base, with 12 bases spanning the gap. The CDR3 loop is CASSFRGPLQETQYF. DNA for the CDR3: TGTGCCAGCAGCTTCAGGGGTCCACTCCAAGAGACCCAGTACTTC. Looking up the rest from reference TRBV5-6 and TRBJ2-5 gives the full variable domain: DAGVTQSPTHLIKTRGQQVTLRCSPKSGHDTVSWYQQALGQGPQFIFQYYEEEERQRGNFPDRFSGHQFPNYSSELNVNALLLGDSALYLCASSFRGPLQETQYFGPGTRLLVL.

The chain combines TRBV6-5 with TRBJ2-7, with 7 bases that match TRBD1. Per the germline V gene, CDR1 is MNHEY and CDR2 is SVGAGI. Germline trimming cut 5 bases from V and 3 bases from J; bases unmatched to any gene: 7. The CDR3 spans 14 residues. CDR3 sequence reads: CASSRNRGNYEQYF. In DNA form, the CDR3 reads TGTGCCAGCAGTAGGAACAGGGGCAACTACGAGCAGTACTTC.

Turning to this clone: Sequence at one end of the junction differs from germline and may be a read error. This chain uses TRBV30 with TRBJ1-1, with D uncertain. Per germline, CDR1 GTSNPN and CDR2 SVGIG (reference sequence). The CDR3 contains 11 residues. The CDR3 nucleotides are TGTGTCTGGAGTACGAGGGCTGAAGCTTTCTTT. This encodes CVWSTRAEAFF.

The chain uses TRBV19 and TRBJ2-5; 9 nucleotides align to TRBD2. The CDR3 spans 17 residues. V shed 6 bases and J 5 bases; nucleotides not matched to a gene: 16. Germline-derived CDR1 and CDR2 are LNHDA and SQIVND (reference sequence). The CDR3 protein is CASSGTVAGEEEETQYF. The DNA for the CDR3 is TGTGCCAGTAGCGGGACTGTAGCGGGGGAAGAGGAGGAGACCCAGTACTTC.

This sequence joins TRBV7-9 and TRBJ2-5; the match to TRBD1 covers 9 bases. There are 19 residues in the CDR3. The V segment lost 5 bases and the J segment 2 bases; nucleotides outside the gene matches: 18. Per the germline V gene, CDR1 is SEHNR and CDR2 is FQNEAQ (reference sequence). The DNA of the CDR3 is TGTGCCAGCAGCCCTAAGTACGGGACAGGGAATAGAGGGCAAGAGACCCAGTACTTC. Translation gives CASSPKYGTGNRGQETQYF.

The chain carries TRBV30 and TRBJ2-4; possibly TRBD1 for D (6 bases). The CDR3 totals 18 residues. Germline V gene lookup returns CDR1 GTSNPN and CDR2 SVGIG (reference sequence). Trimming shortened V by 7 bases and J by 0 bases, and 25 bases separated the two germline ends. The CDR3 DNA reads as TGTGCCTACACCGGGACCAGGGGATTTCTTCTAGCCAAAAACATTCAGTACTTC. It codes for CAYTGTRGFLLAKNIQYF.

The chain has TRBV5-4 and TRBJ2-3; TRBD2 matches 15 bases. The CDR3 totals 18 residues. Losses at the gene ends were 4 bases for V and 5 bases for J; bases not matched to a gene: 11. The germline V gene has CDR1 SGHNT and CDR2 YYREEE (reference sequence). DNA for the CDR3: TGTGCCAGCAGCATACAGGCCCCGGGACTAGCGGGGGGAGATACGCAGTATTTT. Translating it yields CASSIQAPGLAGGDTQYF. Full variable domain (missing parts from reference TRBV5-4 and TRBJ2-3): ETGVTQSPTHLIKTRGQQVTLRCSSQSGHNTVSWYQQALGQGPQFIFQYYREEENGRGNFPPRFSGLQFPNYSSELNVNALELDDSALYLCASSIQAPGLAGGDTQYFGPGTRLTVL.

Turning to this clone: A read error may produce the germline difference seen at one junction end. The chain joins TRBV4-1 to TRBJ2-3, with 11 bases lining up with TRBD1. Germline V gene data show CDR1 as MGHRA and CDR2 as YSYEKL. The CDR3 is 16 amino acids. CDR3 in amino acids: CASSQRDRGNTDKQYF. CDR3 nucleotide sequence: TGCGCCAGCAGCCAACGGGACAGGGGGAACACAGATAAGCAGTATTTT.